This T cell receptor beta chain was identified in a study of B cell selection in AIRE deficiency. The CDR3 is 17 amino acids. The V and J ends lost 3 bases and 2 bases, in that order; junction bases with no gene match: 10. The V gene's germline CDR1 is MNHEY and CDR2 SMNVEV (reference sequence). Sequencing used immunoSEQ multiplex PCR; TCRdb keeps in-frame clones, though not all of them. The sample contains 21,000 or so clones, about 97% of which appear only once. General observations from the study: CDR3s were shorter in shared Treg sequences, reflecting few non-templated nucleotide insertions. About 30.6% of healthy-shared Treg sequences were found among patient Tconv cells. Healthy donors alone shared 30% to 35% of thousands of Treg sequences; patients alone more than 8.5%.

Note on this clone: Antigen unknown.

Sorting defined conventional CD4 T cells as CD4+CD127+. The TCR originated in a human donor with AIRE deficiency. This chain joins TRBV27 and TRBJ2-7, with TRBD2 identical over 10 bases. The sequenced sample consisted of conventional CD4+ T cells sorted from PBMCs. CDR3 bases: TGTGCCAGCAGTTTCTTCAAAGGACTAGCGGCTACCTACGAGCAGTACTTC. Translated, it gives CASSFFKGLAATYEQYF.